This T cell receptor (beta chain) was found in a study of type 1 and type 2 diabetes patients. Turning to the study itself: The cohort mixed type 1 diabetes, type 2 diabetes and nondiabetic donors. Regarding the study as a whole: Some expanded clones seen only in T1D might occur in additional T2D or control samples. Type 2 diabetes and control V and J usage correlated highly, approximately 0.97.

Remarks on this clonotype: Its antigen remains unknown.

This CDR3 contains 17 residues. Deletions cut 4 bases from V and 3 bases from J, with 22 bases between. The V gene's germline CDR1 is WNHNN and CDR2 SYGVQD (reference sequence). The PCR template was genomic DNA. The TCR beta CDR3 region was amplified using 30 forward and 13 reverse primers. TCRdb processed the multiplex PCR reads anew with MiXCR; each CDR3 protein has one entry. The sample consists of a few hundred thousand distinct CDR3 sequences, around 47% of them appearing once. This TCR was recovered from a man between 18 and 35 years old with type 2 diabetes. The material sequenced was peripheral blood mononuclear cells (PBMCs). The chain combines TRBV10-1 with TRBJ2-7; a weak D match, TRBD1 (6 bases). The CDR3 spells CASSVNLQTGPYYEQYF. The DNA of the CDR3 is TGCGCCAGCAGTGTTAACCTCCAGACAGGTCCCTACTACGAGCAGTACTTC.